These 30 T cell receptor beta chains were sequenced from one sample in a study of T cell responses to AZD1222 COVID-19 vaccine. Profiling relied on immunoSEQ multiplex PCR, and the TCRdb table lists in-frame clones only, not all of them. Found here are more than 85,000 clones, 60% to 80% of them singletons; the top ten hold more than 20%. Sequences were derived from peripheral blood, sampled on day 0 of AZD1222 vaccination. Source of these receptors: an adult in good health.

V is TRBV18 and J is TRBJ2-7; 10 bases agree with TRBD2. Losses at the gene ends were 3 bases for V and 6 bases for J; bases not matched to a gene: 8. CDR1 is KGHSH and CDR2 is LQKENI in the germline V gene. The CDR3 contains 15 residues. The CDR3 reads CASSPTLAGDGEQYF. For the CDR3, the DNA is TGTGCCAGCTCACCGACCCTAGCGGGAGATGGCGAGCAGTACTTC.

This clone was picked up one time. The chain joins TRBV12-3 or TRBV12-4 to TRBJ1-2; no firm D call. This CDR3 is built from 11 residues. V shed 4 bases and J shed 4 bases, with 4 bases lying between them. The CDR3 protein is CASSSTYGYTF. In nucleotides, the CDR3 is TGTGCCAGCAGTTCTACCTATGGCTACACCTTC.

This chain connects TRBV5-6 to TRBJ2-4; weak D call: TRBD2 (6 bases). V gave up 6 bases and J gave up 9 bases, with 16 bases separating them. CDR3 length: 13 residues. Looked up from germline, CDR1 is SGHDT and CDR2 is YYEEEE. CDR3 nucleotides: TGTGCCAGCAACTTCGGGACTCTTGCCATTCAGTACTTC. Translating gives CASNFGTLAIQYF.

This CDR3 reads CASRAQGTNNQPQHF. CDR3 sequence (DNA): TGTGCCAGCAGGGCCCAGGGGACCAACAATCAGCCCCAGCATTTT. The chain has TRBV2 and TRBJ1-5, with D maybe TRBD1 (6 bases). V lost 6 bases and J lost 3, with 15 bases in between. The CDR3 extends over 15 amino acids. The germline V gene encodes CDR1 SNHLY and CDR2 FYNNEI.

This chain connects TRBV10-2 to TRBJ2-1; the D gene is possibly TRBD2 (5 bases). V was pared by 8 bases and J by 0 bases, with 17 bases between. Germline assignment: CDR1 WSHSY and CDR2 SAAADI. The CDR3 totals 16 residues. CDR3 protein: CASGRGAVSSYNEQFF. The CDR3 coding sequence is TGCGCCAGCGGTCGCGGAGCGGTCAGCTCCTACAATGAGCAGTTCTTC.

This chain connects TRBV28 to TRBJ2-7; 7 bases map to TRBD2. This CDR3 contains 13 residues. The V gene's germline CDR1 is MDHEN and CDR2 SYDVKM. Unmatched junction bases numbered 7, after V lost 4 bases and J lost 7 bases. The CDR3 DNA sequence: TGTGCCAGCAGTTCCCCGGGGGGAGTTGAGCAGTACTTC. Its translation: CASSSPGGVEQYF.

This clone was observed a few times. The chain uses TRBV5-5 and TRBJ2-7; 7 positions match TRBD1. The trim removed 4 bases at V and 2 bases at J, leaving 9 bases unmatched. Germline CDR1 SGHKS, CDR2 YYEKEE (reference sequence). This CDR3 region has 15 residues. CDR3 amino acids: CASSPTGEKTYEQYF. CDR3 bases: TGTGCCAGCAGCCCTACAGGGGAGAAGACCTACGAGCAGTACTTC. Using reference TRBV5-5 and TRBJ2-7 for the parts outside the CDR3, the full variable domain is DAGVTQSPTHLIKTRGQQVTLRCSPISGHKSVSWYQQVLGQGPQFIFQYYEKEERGRGNFPDRFSARQFPNYSSELNVNALLLGDSALYLCASSPTGEKTYEQYFGPGTRLTVT.

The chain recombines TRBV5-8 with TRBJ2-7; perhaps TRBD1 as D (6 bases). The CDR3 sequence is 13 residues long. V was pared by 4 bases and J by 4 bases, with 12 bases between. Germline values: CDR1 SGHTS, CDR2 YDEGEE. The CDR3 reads CASSRLQGYEQYF. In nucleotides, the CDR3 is TGTGCCAGCAGCCGTCTACAGGGTTACGAGCAGTACTTC. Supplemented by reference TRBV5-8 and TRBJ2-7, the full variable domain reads EAGVTQSPTHLIKTRGQQATLRCSPISGHTSVYWYQQALGLGLQFLLWYDEGEERNRGNFPPRFSGRQFPNYSSELNVNALELEDSALYLCASSRLQGYEQYFGPGTRLTVT.

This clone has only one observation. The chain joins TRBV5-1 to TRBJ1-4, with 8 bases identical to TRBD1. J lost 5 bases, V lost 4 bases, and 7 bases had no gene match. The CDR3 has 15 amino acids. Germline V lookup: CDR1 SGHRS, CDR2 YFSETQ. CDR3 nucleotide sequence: TGCGCCAGCAGCACGGAGACAGGGGCGAATGAAAAACTGTTTTTT. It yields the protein CASSTETGANEKLFF. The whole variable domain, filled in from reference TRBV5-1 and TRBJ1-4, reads KAGVTQTPRYLIKTRGQQVTLSCSPISGHRSVSWYQQTPGQGLQFLFEYFSETQRNKGNFPGRFSGRQFSNSRSEMNVSTLELGDSALYLCASSTETGANEKLFFGSGTQLSVL.

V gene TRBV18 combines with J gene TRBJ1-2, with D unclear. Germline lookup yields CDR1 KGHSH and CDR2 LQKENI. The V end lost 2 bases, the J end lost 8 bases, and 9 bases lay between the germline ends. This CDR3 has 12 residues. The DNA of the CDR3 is TGTGCCAGCTCACCATATACGGAGGGCTACACCTTC. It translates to CASSPYTEGYTF.

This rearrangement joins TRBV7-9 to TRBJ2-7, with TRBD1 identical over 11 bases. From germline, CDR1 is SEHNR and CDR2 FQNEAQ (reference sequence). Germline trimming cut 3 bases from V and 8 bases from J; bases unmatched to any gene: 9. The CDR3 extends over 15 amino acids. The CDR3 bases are TGTGCCAGCAGCTTCGCCGGACAGGGGGCGGCCCAGCAGTACTTC. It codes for CASSFAGQGAAQQYF.

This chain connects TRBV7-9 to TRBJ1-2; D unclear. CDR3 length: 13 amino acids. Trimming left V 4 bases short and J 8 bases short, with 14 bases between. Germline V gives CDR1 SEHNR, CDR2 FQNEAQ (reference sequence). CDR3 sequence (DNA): TGTGCCAGCAGCTCGGGCCCCTCCCACGGCTACACCTTC. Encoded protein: CASSSGPSHGYTF.

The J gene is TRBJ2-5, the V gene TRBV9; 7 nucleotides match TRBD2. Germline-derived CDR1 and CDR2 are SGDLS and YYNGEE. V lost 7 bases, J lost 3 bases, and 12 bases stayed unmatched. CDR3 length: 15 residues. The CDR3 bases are TGTGCCAGCTCCGTCGGGGAGGGAACAAAAGAGACCCAGTACTTC. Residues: CASSVGEGTKETQYF.

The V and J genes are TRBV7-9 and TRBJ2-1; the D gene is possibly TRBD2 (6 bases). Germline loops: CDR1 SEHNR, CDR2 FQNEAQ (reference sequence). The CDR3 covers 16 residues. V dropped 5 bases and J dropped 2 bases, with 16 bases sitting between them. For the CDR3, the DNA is TGTGCCAGCAGCCCCACCGGGACTGTTGCCTACAATGAGCAGTTCTTC. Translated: CASSPTGTVAYNEQFF.

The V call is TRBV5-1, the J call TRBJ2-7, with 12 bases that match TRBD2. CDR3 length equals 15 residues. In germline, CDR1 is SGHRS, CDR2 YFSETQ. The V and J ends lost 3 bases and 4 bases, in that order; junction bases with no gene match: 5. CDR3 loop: CASSWTSGEGYEQYF. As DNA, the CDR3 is TGCGCCAGCAGCTGGACTAGCGGGGAAGGTTACGAGCAGTACTTC.

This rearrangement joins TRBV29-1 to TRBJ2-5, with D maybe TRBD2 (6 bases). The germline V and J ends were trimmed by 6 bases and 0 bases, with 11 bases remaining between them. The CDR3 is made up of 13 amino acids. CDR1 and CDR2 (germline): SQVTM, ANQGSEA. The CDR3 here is CSVDGGYQETQYF. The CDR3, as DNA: TGCAGCGTCGATGGGGGGTACCAAGAGACCCAGTACTTC.

The CDR3 DNA reads as TGTGCCAGCAGTGACCCCCGGGCCCTCTATGGCTACACCTTC. Translated: CASSDPRALYGYTF. The V gene is TRBV6-1, the J gene TRBJ1-2; D remains unclear. Per the germline V gene, CDR1 is MNHNS and CDR2 is SASEGT. Trimming left V 3 bases short and J 4 bases short, with 12 bases between. This CDR3 is built from 14 residues.

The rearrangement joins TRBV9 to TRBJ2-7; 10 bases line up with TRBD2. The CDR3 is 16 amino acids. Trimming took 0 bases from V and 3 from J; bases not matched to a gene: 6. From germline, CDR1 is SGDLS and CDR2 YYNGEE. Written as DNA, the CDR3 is TGTGCCAGCAGCGTAGCTCCTAGCGGGAGTTTCTACGAGCAGTACTTC. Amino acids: CASSVAPSGSFYEQYF.

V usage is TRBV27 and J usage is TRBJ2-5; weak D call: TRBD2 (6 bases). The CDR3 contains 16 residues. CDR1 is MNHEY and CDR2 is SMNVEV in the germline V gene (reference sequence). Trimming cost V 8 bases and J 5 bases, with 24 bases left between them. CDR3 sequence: CASAQSPPGVGETQYF. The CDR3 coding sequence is TGTGCCAGCGCACAAAGCCCCCCGGGGGTTGGGGAGACCCAGTACTTC.

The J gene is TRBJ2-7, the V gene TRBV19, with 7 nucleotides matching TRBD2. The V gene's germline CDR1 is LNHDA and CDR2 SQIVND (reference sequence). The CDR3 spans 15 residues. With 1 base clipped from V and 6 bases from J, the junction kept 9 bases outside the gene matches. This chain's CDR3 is CASSIAGGRSSEQYF. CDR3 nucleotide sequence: TGTGCCAGTAGTATAGCGGGAGGCAGATCGTCCGAGCAGTACTTC.

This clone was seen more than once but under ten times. The DNA for the CDR3 is TGTGCCAGCAGCTTAGTCCGGGAGCGAAGTGAGCAGTTCTTC. Amino acids: CASSLVRERSEQFF. The rearrangement uses TRBV7-8 and TRBJ2-1; maybe TRBD2 (6 bases). This CDR3 has 14 residues. The V gene lost 1 base and the J gene lost 9 bases, with 13 bases spanning the gap. Germline V lookup: CDR1 SGHVS, CDR2 FQNEAQ.

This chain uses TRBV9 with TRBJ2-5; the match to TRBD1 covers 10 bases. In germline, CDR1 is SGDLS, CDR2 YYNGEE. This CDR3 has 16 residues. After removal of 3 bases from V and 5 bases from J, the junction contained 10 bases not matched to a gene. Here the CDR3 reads CASSAPGTGVGETQYF. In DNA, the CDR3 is TGTGCCAGCAGCGCCCCCGGGACAGGGGTGGGGGAGACCCAGTACTTC.

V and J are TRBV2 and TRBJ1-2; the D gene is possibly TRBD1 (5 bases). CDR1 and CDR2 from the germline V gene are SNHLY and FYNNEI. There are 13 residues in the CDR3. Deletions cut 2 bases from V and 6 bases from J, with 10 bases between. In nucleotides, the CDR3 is TGTGCCAGCAGTGAACGGGGCCGAAATGGCTACACCTTC. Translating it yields CASSERGRNGYTF.

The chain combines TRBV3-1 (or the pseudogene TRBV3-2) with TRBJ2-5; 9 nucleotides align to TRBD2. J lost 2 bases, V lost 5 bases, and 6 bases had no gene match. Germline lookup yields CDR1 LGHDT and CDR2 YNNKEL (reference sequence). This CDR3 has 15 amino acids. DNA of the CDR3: TGTGCCAGCAGCTCGACTAGCGGTGATCAAGAGACCCAGTACTTC. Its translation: CASSSTSGDQETQYF.

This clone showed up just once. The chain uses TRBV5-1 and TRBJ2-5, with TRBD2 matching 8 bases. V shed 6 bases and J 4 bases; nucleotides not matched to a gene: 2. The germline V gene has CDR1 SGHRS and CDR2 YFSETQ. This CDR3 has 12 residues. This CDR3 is CASNREGETQYF. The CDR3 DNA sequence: TGCGCCAGCAACCGGGAGGGAGAGACCCAGTACTTC.

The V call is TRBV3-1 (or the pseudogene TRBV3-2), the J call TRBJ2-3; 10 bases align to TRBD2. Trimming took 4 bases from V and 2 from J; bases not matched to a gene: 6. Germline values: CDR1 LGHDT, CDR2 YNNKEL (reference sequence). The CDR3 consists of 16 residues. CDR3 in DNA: TGTGCCAGCAGCCCCCACCTAGCGGGAGCCACAGATACGCAGTATTTT. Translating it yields CASSPHLAGATDTQYF.

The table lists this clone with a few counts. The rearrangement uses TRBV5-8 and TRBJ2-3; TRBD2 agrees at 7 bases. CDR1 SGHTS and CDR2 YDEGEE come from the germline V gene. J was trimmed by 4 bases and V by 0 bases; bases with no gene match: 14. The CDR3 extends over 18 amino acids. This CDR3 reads CASSLARRRGIGSDTQYF. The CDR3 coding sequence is TGTGCCAGCAGCTTGGCGAGGAGGCGGGGGATTGGGTCAGATACGCAGTATTTT.

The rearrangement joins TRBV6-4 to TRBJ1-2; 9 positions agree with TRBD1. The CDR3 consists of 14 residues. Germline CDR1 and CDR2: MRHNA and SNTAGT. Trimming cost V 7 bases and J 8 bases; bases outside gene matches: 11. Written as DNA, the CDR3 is TGTGCCAGCAATCCGACAGGGGGTGACGGCGGCTACACCTTC. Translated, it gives CASNPTGGDGGYTF.

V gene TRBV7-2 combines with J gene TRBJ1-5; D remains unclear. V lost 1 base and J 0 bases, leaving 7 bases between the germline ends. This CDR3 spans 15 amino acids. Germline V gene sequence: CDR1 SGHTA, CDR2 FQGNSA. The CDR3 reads CASSLGQTSNQPQHF. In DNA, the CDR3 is TGTGCCAGCAGCTTAGGTCAGACTAGCAATCAGCCCCAGCATTTT.

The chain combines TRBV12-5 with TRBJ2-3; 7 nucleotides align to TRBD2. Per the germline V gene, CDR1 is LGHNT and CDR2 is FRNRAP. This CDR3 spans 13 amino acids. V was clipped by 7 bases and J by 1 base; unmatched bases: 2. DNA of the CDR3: TGTGCTAGTGTAACTAGCGGCACAGATACGCAGTATTTT. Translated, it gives CASVTSGTDTQYF.